The 13 T cell receptor beta chains presented below share a single source sample, sequenced in a study of beta chain features in type 1 diabetes. The authors reverse transcribed all of the isolated RNA, so sequencing captured expressed TCRB transcripts. Generated by immunoSEQ multiplex PCR, the TCRdb table keeps only in-frame clones and is missing some. The sample consists of about 270,000 clones, 13% to 15% of them appearing once. Their recognized antigens are unknown. Points from the study as a whole: For Type 1 diabetes patients, all four CD4+ subsets carried TCRB CDR3s that were moderately but significantly shorter.

Sample: naive CD4+ T cells from blood. Receptors were obtained from a man aged 25-45 years with type 1 diabetes.

This clone has more than one count but fewer than ten. V usage is TRBV23-1 and J usage is TRBJ2-6; D is unresolved. TRBV23-1 falls under the ORF class, with uncertain function. V gave up 0 bases and J gave up 1 base, with 7 bases separating them. This CDR3 spans 16 amino acids. CDR3 in DNA: TGCGCCAGCAGTCAATCTGCCGGTTCTGGGGCCAACGTCCTGACTTTC. This sequence encodes CASSQSAGSGANVLTF.

CDR3 sequence reads: CASSQGTANTEAFF. In DNA, the CDR3 is TGCGCCAGCAGCCAGGGGACAGCCAACACTGAAGCTTTCTTT. The gene calls are TRBV4-3 and TRBJ1-1; 7 bases align to TRBD1. The germline V gene has CDR1 LGHNA and CDR2 YSLEER. V lost 3 bases, J lost 2 bases, and 3 bases stayed unmatched. The CDR3 covers 14 residues.

A few counts support this clone. The chain recombines TRBV2 with TRBJ1-3; possibly TRBD1 for D (6 bases). CDR3 length: 14 residues. Germline CDR1 reads SNHLY; CDR2 reads FYNNEI. V was trimmed by 10 bases and J by 0 bases, leaving 13 bases between them. The CDR3 bases are TGTGCCACCGGACAGTCTAGCTCTGGAAACACCATATATTTT. Residues: CATGQSSSGNTIYF.

This clone was seen only a few times. CDR3 residues: CASSFRMGMNTEAFF. DNA of the CDR3: TGTGCCAGCAGTTTTAGGATGGGCATGAACACTGAAGCTTTCTTT. This chain connects TRBV28 to TRBJ1-1, with unresolved D. The V and J ends lost 3 bases and 0 bases respectively, with 11 bases between them. CDR1 MDHEN and CDR2 SYDVKM come from the germline V gene. This CDR3 region has 15 residues.

The chain couples TRBV5-4 to TRBJ2-1; maybe TRBD2 (5 bases). Trimming removed 0 bases from V and 6 bases from J, with 13 bases in between. CDR1 SGHNT and CDR2 YYREEE come from the germline V gene (reference sequence). The CDR3 runs to 15 residues. This CDR3 is CASSLGRRASNEQFF. CDR3 nucleotides: TGTGCCAGCAGCTTGGGGCGGCGGGCTTCCAATGAGCAGTTCTTC. Looking up the rest from reference TRBV5-4 and TRBJ2-1 gives the full variable domain: ETGVTQSPTHLIKTRGQQVTLRCSSQSGHNTVSWYQQALGQGPQFIFQYYREEENGRGNFPPRFSGLQFPNYSSELNVNALELDDSALYLCASSLGRRASNEQFFGPGTRLTVL.

The sample holds a few counts of this clone. The chain carries TRBV11-2 and TRBJ2-1; no clear D. This CDR3 contains 12 residues. Between the trimmed V and J ends, which lost 0 bases and 9 bases, there was a span of 6 bases. CDR1 is SGHAT and CDR2 is FQNNGV in the germline V gene. The CDR3 coding sequence is TGTGCCAGCAGCTTAGATCGCAGTGAGCAGTTCTTC. Amino acids: CASSLDRSEQFF.

The chain is built from TRBV7-2 and TRBJ1-4, with 7 nucleotides matching TRBD1. J was trimmed by 14 bases and V by 1 base; bases with no gene match: 4. CDR1 is SGHTA and CDR2 is FQGNSA in the germline V gene. The length of the CDR3 is 12 residues. The CDR3 sequence: CASSLDRGRLFF. CDR3 DNA sequence: TGTGCCAGCAGCTTAGACAGGGGAAGGCTGTTTTTT. The variable domain in full, with the rest retrieved from reference TRBV7-2 and TRBJ1-4, is GAGVSQSPSNKVTEKGKDVELRCDPISGHTALYWYRQSLGQGLEFLIYFQGNSAPDKSGLPSDRFSAERTGGSVSTLTIQRTQQEDSAVYLCASSLDRGRLFFGSGTQLSVL.

The chain carries TRBV5-4 and TRBJ2-2; D might be TRBD2 (6 bases). Germline V lookup: CDR1 SGHNT, CDR2 YYREEE (reference sequence). V dropped 4 bases and J dropped 4 bases, with 14 bases sitting between them. The CDR3 is 15 residues long. This CDR3 is CASSVESGPTGELFF. The DNA for the CDR3 is TGTGCCAGCAGCGTGGAAAGCGGGCCCACCGGGGAGCTGTTTTTT.

This clone was counted only a few times. CDR3 residues: CASSIATSGYNEQFF. DNA for the CDR3: TGTGCCAGCAGTATCGCGACTAGCGGTTACAATGAGCAGTTCTTC. The chain has TRBV6-6 and TRBJ2-1, with 9 bases that match TRBD2. The germline gives CDR1 MNHNY, CDR2 SVGAGI (reference sequence). The V segment lost 5 bases and the J segment 4 bases; nucleotides outside the gene matches: 6. The CDR3 consists of 15 residues.

The chain uses TRBV2 and TRBJ2-3, with 10 bases lining up with TRBD1. The CDR3 spans 13 residues. With V trimmed by 6 bases and J by 6 bases, 3 bases remained unmatched. The germline V gene encodes CDR1 SNHLY and CDR2 FYNNEI. CDR3 residues: CASSGTGEDTQYF. As DNA, the CDR3 is TGTGCCAGCAGCGGGACAGGGGAGGATACGCAGTATTTT.

The V and J genes are TRBV5-1 and TRBJ1-2, with 8 bases matching TRBD1. The CDR3 is made up of 15 amino acids. V shed 1 base, J shed 6 bases, and the junction held 8 bases outside the gene matches. Germline V gene data show CDR1 as SGHRS and CDR2 as YFSETQ. The CDR3 DNA sequence: TGCGCCAGCAGCTTGATTGAGGCAGGGGGCGATGGCTACACCTTC. Translation: CASSLIEAGGDGYTF.

The V call is TRBV7-2, the J call TRBJ2-7, with D unresolved. CDR1 is SGHTA and CDR2 is FQGNSA in the germline V gene. Deletions cut 1 base from V and 5 bases from J, with 9 bases between. This CDR3 comprises 13 residues. The CDR3, as DNA: TGTGCCAGCAGCTTAGGTTACCAGGACGAGCAGTACTTC. The encoded protein is CASSLGYQDEQYF.

This clone was detected only a few times. This sequence joins TRBV20-1 and TRBJ1-5; D unresolved. CDR3 length: 10 residues. Trimming took off 4 bases at V and 6 bases at J, with 4 bases between the two ends. The germline gives CDR1 DFQATT, CDR2 SNEGSKA (reference sequence). The CDR3 bases are TGCAGTGCTAACACTCAGCCCCAGCATTTT. It encodes CSANTQPQHF.